Reported below is one TCR beta chain. This specimen belongs to a study of blood T cell repertoires in COVID-19. Whole-study context: The cDNA or gDNA used as material had been derived from T cells, B-cell-depleted T cells, or PBMCs.

Generated by immunoSEQ multiplex PCR, the TCRdb table keeps only in-frame clones and is missing some. The sample yields 190,000 or so clones, around 94% seen once. Per germline, CDR1 KGHSH and CDR2 LQKENI. The CDR3 runs 13 residues. The V end was cut by 3 bases, the J end by 3 bases, with 8 bases between. A Seattle source enrolled patients during active infection and followed them longitudinally. The rearrangement links TRBV18 to TRBJ1-1, with D hard to call. The sequenced sample consisted of peripheral blood. The receptor was isolated from a man aged 25-40 years with COVID-19, enrolled during active disease. The CDR3 DNA reads as TGTGCCAGCTCACCTGAGCAGGACACTGAAGCTTTCTTT. Translating it yields CASSPEQDTEAFF.